Sequencing of this TCR beta chain was carried out in a study of blood T cell repertoires in COVID-19. Whole-study context: Italy, Spain and the United States were the sources of the convalescent and acute COVID-19 samples.

In assigning cohorts, the study relied on participant-reported clinical history. Concerning this clone itself: At the DNA level, this CDR3 is encoded by other sequences in the same sample as well.

Trimming cost V 0 bases and J 2 bases; bases outside gene matches: 3. CDR3 size: 16 residues. The germline gives CDR1 SGHNT, CDR2 YYREEE (reference sequence). Authors' data handling: Cell counts per sample came from amplifying reference gene primers. The protocol was immunoSEQ multiplex PCR, while the TCRdb copy is restricted to in-frame clones and leaves out a portion. For V, J and clone size, that table is used; D and trimming come from the DNA. The sample yields around 400,000 clones, 80% to 95% seen once. The chain carries TRBV5-4 and TRBJ2-2, with 8 bases identical to TRBD2. Sequenced sample: PBMCs or T cells enriched from blood (not recorded which). The receptor comes from a woman aged 35 to 49 who had been exposed to COVID-19. The CDR3 is CASSLGLAGNTGELFF. CDR3 nucleotide sequence: TGTGCCAGCAGCTTGGGTCTAGCGGGTAACACCGGGGAGCTGTTTTTT.